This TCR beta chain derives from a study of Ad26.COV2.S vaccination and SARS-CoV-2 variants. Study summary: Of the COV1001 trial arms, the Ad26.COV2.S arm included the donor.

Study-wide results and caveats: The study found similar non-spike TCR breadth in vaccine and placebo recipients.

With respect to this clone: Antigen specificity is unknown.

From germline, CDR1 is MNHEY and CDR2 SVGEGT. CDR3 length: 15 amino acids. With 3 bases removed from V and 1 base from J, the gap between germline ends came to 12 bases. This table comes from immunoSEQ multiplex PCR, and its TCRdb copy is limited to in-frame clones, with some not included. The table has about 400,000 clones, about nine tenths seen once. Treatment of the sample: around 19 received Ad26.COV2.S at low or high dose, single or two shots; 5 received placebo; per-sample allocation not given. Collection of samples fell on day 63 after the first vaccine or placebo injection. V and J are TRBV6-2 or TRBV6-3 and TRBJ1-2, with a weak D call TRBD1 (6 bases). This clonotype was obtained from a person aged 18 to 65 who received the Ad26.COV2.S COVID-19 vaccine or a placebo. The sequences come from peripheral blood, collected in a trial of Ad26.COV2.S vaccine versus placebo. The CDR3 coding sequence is TGTGCCAGCAGTTATCCCGGGACAAATAACTATGGCTACACCTTC. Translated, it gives CASSYPGTNNYGYTF.